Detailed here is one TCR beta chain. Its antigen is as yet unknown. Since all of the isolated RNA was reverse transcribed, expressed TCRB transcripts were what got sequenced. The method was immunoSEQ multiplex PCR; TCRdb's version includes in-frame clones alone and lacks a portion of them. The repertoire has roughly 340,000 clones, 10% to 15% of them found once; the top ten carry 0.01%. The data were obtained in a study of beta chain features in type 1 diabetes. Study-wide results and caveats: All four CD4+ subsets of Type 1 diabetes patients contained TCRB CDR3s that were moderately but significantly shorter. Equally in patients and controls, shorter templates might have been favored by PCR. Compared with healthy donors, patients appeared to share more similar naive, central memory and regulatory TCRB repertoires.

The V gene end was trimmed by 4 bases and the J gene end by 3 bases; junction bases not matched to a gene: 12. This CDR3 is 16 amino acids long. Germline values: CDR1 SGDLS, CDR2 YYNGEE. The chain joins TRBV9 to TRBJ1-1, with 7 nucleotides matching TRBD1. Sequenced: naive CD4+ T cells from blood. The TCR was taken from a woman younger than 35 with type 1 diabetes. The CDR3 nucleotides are TGTGCCAGCAGCCACTCGGCAGGGGGAGGTGACACTGAAGCTTTCTTT. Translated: CASSHSAGGGDTEAFF.